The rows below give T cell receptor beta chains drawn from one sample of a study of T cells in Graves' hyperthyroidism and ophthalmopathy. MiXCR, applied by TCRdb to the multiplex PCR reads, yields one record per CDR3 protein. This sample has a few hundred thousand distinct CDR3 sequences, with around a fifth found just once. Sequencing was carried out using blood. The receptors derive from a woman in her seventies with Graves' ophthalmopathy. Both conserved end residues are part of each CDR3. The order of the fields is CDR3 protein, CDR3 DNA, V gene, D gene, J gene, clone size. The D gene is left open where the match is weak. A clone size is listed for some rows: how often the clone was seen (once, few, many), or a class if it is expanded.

CDR3: CATRRDTYEQYF
DNA: TGTGCCACCCGGCGAGACACCTACGAGCAGTACTTC
V: TRBV28
D: .
J: TRBJ2-7
size: .

CDR3: CASSFGTTNTEAFF
DNA: TGTGCCAGCAGCTTCGGGACAACCAACACTGAAGCTTTCTTT
V: TRBV7-8
D: .
J: TRBJ1-1
size: many

CDR3: CASSLLPDANEKLFF
DNA: TGCGCCAGCAGCTTATTACCCGACGCTAATGAAAAACTGTTTTTT
V: TRBV5-1
D: .
J: TRBJ1-4
size: few

CDR3: CASSEGQGPEQYF
DNA: TGCGCCAGCAGCGAGGGACAGGGGCCCGAGCAGTACTTC
V: TRBV5-1
D: TRBD1
J: TRBJ2-7
size: .

CDR3: CASRRQGNKEKLFF
DNA: TGTGCCAGCAGACGACAGGGGAATAAGGAAAAACTGTTTTTT
V: TRBV28
D: TRBD1
J: TRBJ1-4
size: .

CDR3: CASSYGRAFTYEQCF
DNA: TGTGCCAGCAGTTACGGGCGGGCGTTTACCTACGAGCAGTGCTTC
V: TRBV6-5
D: .
J: TRBJ2-7
size: .

CDR3: CASSPTSGNTIYF
DNA: TGCGCCAGCAGTCCGACATCTGGAAACACCATATATTTT
V: TRBV10-2
D: .
J: TRBJ1-3
size: .

CDR3: CSVEGDTGNTIYF
DNA: TGCAGCGTTGAAGGAGACACTGGAAACACCATATATTTT
V: TRBV29-1
D: .
J: TRBJ1-3
size: many

CDR3: CASGPDGVRTQYF
DNA: TGTGCTAGTGGGCCGGATGGGGTGAGGACGCAGTATTTT
V: TRBV12-5
D: .
J: TRBJ2-3
size: many

CDR3: CASSPPLAGGSGELFF
DNA: TGTGCCAGCTCACCACCCCTAGCGGGTGGCTCCGGGGAGCTGTTTTTT
V: TRBV12-3/TRBV12-4
D: TRBD2
J: TRBJ2-2
size: .

CDR3: CASSQGDLRLHGYTF
DNA: TGCGCCAGCAGCCAAGGCGACCTCCGCCTCCATGGCTACACCTTC
V: TRBV4-3
D: .
J: TRBJ1-2
size: .

CDR3: CASSPTTGVDYGYTF
DNA: TGTGCCAGCAGCCCAACGACAGGGGTGGACTATGGCTACACCTTC
V: TRBV11-2
D: TRBD1
J: TRBJ1-2
size: .

CDR3: CASSYGQGGSQNIQYF
DNA: TGTGCCAGCAGCTACGGACAGGGCGGATCCCAAAACATTCAGTACTTC
V: TRBV7-2
D: TRBD1
J: TRBJ2-4
size: few

CDR3: CASKSTPGQGGNQPQHF
DNA: TGTGCCAGCAAGTCAACCCCGGGACAGGGCGGCAATCAGCCCCAGCATTTT
V: TRBV2
D: TRBD1
J: TRBJ1-5
size: many

CDR3: CSGRGGEWGYEQYF
DNA: TGCAGCGGGCGCGGTGGGGAGTGGGGCTACGAGCAGTACTTC
V: TRBV29-1
D: .
J: TRBJ2-7
size: few

CDR3: CASSPWGTSGLGQYF
DNA: TGTGCCAGCAGCCCGTGGGGGACTAGCGGTCTTGGGCAGTACTTC
V: TRBV3-1
D: TRBD2
J: TRBJ2-7
size: .

CDR3: CASSLGSGDGSYEQYF
DNA: TGCGCCAGCAGCTTGGGAAGCGGGGACGGCTCCTACGAGCAGTACTTC
V: TRBV5-1
D: TRBD2
J: TRBJ2-7
size: many

CDR3: CSAREGTARTEAFF
DNA: TGCAGTGCTAGAGAAGGGACGGCTCGCACTGAAGCTTTCTTT
V: TRBV20-1
D: .
J: TRBJ1-1
size: many

CDR3: CSASQDIRNTEAFF
DNA: TGCAGTGCTAGCCAGGACATTCGGAACACTGAAGCTTTCTTT
V: TRBV20-1
D: .
J: TRBJ1-1
size: .

CDR3: CAWSATRGGQPQHF
DNA: TGTGCCTGGAGTGCAACAAGGGGAGGTCAGCCCCAGCATTTT
V: TRBV30
D: .
J: TRBJ1-5
size: .

CDR3: CASSLRADTEAFF
DNA: TGTGCCAGCAGTCTCAGGGCAGACACTGAAGCTTTCTTT
V: TRBV6-1
D: .
J: TRBJ1-1
size: many

CDR3: CAWSWRRDQPQHF
DNA: TGTGCCTGGTCTTGGAGGAGAGATCAGCCCCAGCATTTT
V: TRBV30
D: .
J: TRBJ1-5
size: few

CDR3: CASSYGDSETQYF
DNA: TGCGCCAGCAGCTATGGGGATTCAGAGACCCAGTACTTC
V: TRBV5-1
D: .
J: TRBJ2-5
size: .

CDR3: CASSFGQGHNEQFF
DNA: TGTGCCAGCAGCTTTGGACAGGGGCACAATGAGCAGTTCTTC
V: TRBV11-1
D: TRBD1
J: TRBJ2-1
size: .

CDR3: CASSYQQGGGLETQYF
DNA: TGTGCCAGCAGTTACCAACAAGGGGGGGGATTGGAGACCCAGTACTTC
V: TRBV6-2/TRBV6-3
D: .
J: TRBJ2-5
size: many

CDR3: CASSTVGANVLTF
DNA: TGTGCCAGCAGTACGGTTGGGGCCAACGTCCTGACTTTC
V: TRBV6-1
D: .
J: TRBJ2-6
size: few

CDR3: CASSYPTGVNTGELFF
DNA: TGTGCCAGCAGTTACCCGACAGGGGTGAACACCGGGGAGCTGTTTTTT
V: TRBV6-5
D: TRBD1
J: TRBJ2-2
size: few

CDR3: CASSLGGLAANNEQFF
DNA: TGCGCCAGCAGCTTGGGAGGGCTAGCGGCGAACAATGAGCAGTTCTTC
V: TRBV5-1
D: TRBD2
J: TRBJ2-1
size: few

CDR3: CASRQGFRSETQYF
DNA: TGCGCCAGCAGACAGGGTTTTCGGTCAGAGACCCAGTACTTC
V: TRBV5-1
D: .
J: TRBJ2-5
size: .

CDR3: CASSAQDRERSYGYTF
DNA: TGTGCCAGCAGCGCCCAGGACAGGGAACGGTCCTATGGCTACACCTTC
V: TRBV7-9
D: TRBD1
J: TRBJ1-2
size: .

CDR3: CASSDPGTGGETQYF
DNA: TGTGCCAGCAGTGATCCCGGGACAGGGGGAGAGACCCAGTACTTC
V: TRBV25-1
D: TRBD1
J: TRBJ2-5
size: .

CDR3: CAISESTGGVEKLFF
DNA: TGTGCCATCAGTGAGTCGACAGGGGGCGTAGAAAAACTGTTTTTT
V: TRBV10-3
D: TRBD1
J: TRBJ1-4
size: once

CDR3: CASRTSTDTQYF
DNA: TGTGCCAGCAGAACTAGCACAGATACGCAGTATTTT
V: TRBV12-3/TRBV12-4
D: .
J: TRBJ2-3
size: many

CDR3: CASTEQFF
DNA: TGTGCCAGCACTGAGCAGTTCTTC
V: TRBV2
D: .
J: TRBJ2-1
size: many

CDR3: CASSPTGETYEQYF
DNA: TGTGCCAGCAGCCCGACAGGGGAGACCTACGAGCAGTACTTC
V: TRBV28
D: TRBD1
J: TRBJ2-7
size: .

CDR3: CSAREKGFWQPQHF
DNA: TGCAGTGCTAGAGAAAAGGGTTTTTGGCAGCCCCAGCATTTT
V: TRBV20-1
D: .
J: TRBJ1-5
size: few

CDR3: CASSIDRGQGRTDTQYF
DNA: TGTGCCAGCAGTATTGACAGGGGGCAGGGACGAACAGATACGCAGTATTTT
V: TRBV12-3/TRBV12-4
D: TRBD1
J: TRBJ2-3
size: .

CDR3: CASSLSAGVDEQFF
DNA: TGTGCCAGCAGCTTATCAGCGGGAGTCGATGAGCAGTTCTTC
V: TRBV11-3
D: TRBD2
J: TRBJ2-1
size: .

CDR3: CATGTLPTGAFF
DNA: TGTGCCACCGGGACACTACCCACTGGAGCTTTCTTT
V: TRBV6-1
D: .
J: TRBJ1-1
size: once

CDR3: CASSPDRHTGELFF
DNA: TGTGCCAGCAGTCCGGACAGGCACACCGGGGAGCTGTTTTTT
V: TRBV12-3/TRBV12-4
D: TRBD1
J: TRBJ2-2
size: many

CDR3: CASSEGGGSTDTQYF
DNA: TGTGCCAGCAGTGAGGGGGGGGGGTCCACAGATACGCAGTATTTT
V: TRBV2
D: TRBD2
J: TRBJ2-3
size: many